The next 8 T cell receptor beta chains were all read from a single sample in a study of blood T cell repertoires in COVID-19. TCRdb's table, derived via immunoSEQ multiplex PCR, lists solely in-frame clones and lacks some. The table includes more than 40,000 clones, approximately 88% detected once. Input material: peripheral blood. These receptors were taken from a man aged 45-65 years with active COVID-19.

The rearrangement uses TRBV6-6 and TRBJ1-1, with no clear D. Looked up from germline, CDR1 is MNHNY and CDR2 is SVGAGI (reference sequence). CDR3 size: 15 residues. V lost 4 bases and J 0 bases, leaving 12 bases between the germline ends. CDR3 nucleotides: TGTGCCAGCAGTTCGGGTTCACTCGTGAACACTGAAGCTTTCTTT. Translated: CASSSGSLVNTEAFF.

The rearrangement links TRBV3-1 (or the pseudogene TRBV3-2) to TRBJ2-5; 12 nucleotides match TRBD2. The J segment lost 0 bases and the V segment lost 4 bases, leaving 3 bases of the junction unmatched. The CDR3 covers 16 residues. Germline CDR1 and CDR2: LGHDT and YNNKEL (reference sequence). CDR3: CASSRGLAGYQETQYF. In nucleotides, the CDR3 is TGTGCCAGCAGCCGCGGACTAGCGGGGTACCAAGAGACCCAGTACTTC.

J is TRBJ1-4 and V is TRBV5-8; TRBD1 matches at 8 bases. The CDR3 has 16 residues. Germline-derived CDR1 and CDR2 are SGHTS and YDEGEE. Losses at the gene ends were 2 bases for V and 1 base for J; bases not matched to a gene: 4. In DNA form, the CDR3 reads TGTGCCAGCAGCTTAGGACAGGGCGTAACTAATGAAAAACTGTTTTTT. Translated: CASSLGQGVTNEKLFF.

This chain joins TRBV19 and TRBJ1-2; 8 bases map to TRBD1. The CDR3 consists of 14 residues. Per germline, CDR1 LNHDA and CDR2 SQIVND (reference sequence). V was pared by 6 bases and J by 3 bases, with 6 bases of the junction left unmatched. The CDR3 nucleotides read TGTGCCAGTAGCTCGACAGGGGTCGACTATGGCTACACCTTC. This encodes CASSSTGVDYGYTF.

J is TRBJ2-2 and V is TRBV19; TRBD1 agrees at 10 bases. Germline lookup yields CDR1 LNHDA and CDR2 SQIVND (reference sequence). The CDR3 totals 16 residues. V lost 6 bases to trimming and J lost 1 base; unmatched junction nucleotides: 5. CDR3 loop: CASRRQGAWNTGELFF. As DNA, the CDR3 is TGTGCCAGTAGAAGACAGGGGGCATGGAACACCGGGGAGCTGTTTTTT.

The chain has TRBV7-9 and TRBJ1-1, with a tentative D call TRBD1 (6 bases). The V end lost 2 bases, the J end lost 2 bases, and 9 bases lay between the germline ends. CDR1 is SEHNR and CDR2 is FQNEAQ in the germline V gene (reference sequence). This CDR3 is built from 14 residues. The CDR3 spells CASSLQQGNTEAFF. The CDR3 DNA reads as TGTGCCAGCAGCTTACAACAGGGAAACACTGAAGCTTTCTTT.

The chain recombines TRBV27 with TRBJ2-7; D is perhaps TRBD2 (5 bases). Germline loops: CDR1 MNHEY, CDR2 SMNVEV (reference sequence). The CDR3 sequence is 14 residues long. With 2 bases removed from V and 3 bases from J, the gap between germline ends came to 11 bases. The CDR3 loop reads CASSLGGFSYEQYF. The CDR3 DNA is TGTGCCAGCAGTTTAGGAGGTTTCAGCTACGAGCAGTACTTC.

V gene TRBV7-8 combines with J gene TRBJ1-5, with no clear D. CDR1 is SGHVS and CDR2 is FQNEAQ in the germline V gene. The V end lost 4 bases, the J end lost 0 bases, and 13 bases lay between the germline ends. The CDR3 has 16 amino acids. The CDR3 coding sequence is TGTGCCAGCAGCTCCGTCTACGGGTATAGCAATCAGCCCCAGCATTTT. It translates to CASSSVYGYSNQPQHF.